One sample yielded the 21 T cell receptor beta chains listed below, sequenced in a study of OX40 agonist ivuxolimab in advanced cancers. Sequencing was performed with immunoSEQ multiplex PCR; in TCRdb, only in-frame clones are kept and a portion is missing. The sample consists of some 58,000 clones, approximately 90% of them appearing once. Sequencing used CD4+ or CD8+ T cells sorted from blood, obtained in a trial of the OX40 agonist ivuxolimab. All receptors come from an adult with an advanced solid tumor such as melanoma, head and neck, liver or kidney cancer.

The V and J genes are TRBV28 and TRBJ1-2; unclear D gene. The CDR3 contains 14 residues. Looked up from germline, CDR1 is MDHEN and CDR2 is SYDVKM. The V and J ends lost 2 bases and 2 bases respectively, with 9 bases between them. This CDR3 reads CASSLRSMNYGYTF. The CDR3 DNA follows: TGTGCCAGCAGTTTAAGGTCAATGAACTATGGCTACACCTTC.

The J gene is TRBJ2-7, the V gene TRBV7-2; D possibly corresponds to TRBD2 (6 bases). This CDR3 is 14 amino acids long. Trimming pared 3 bases from V and 2 bases from J, leaving 11 bases between. Germline V CDR1 and CDR2: SGHTA, FQGNSA. The CDR3 loop reads CASSFWAGTYEQYF. Written as DNA, the CDR3 is TGTGCCAGCAGCTTTTGGGCGGGGACCTACGAGCAGTACTTC.

This clone occurred once. The V gene is TRBV7-9, the J gene TRBJ1-5; D might be TRBD1 (6 bases). V shed 6 bases and J shed 5 bases, with 8 bases lying between them. CDR1 is SEHNR and CDR2 is FQNEAQ in the germline V gene (reference sequence). The CDR3 consists of 12 residues. CDR3 nucleotide sequence: TGTGCCAGCAGTCGACAGGATCAGCCCCAGCATTTT. This translates into CASSRQDQPQHF.

This clone has just one count. CDR3 nucleotides: TGTGCCAGCAGCTTCGGGGAGTCTTACGAGCAGTACTTC. Translation: CASSFGESYEQYF. The gene calls are TRBV11-3 and TRBJ2-7, with D tentatively TRBD2 (5 bases). This CDR3 spans 13 amino acids. Trimming stripped 3 bases from V and 4 bases from J, with 10 bases between. The V gene's germline CDR1 is SGHNT and CDR2 YENEEA. The full variable domain, in which reference TRBV11-3 and TRBJ2-7 provide the parts outside the CDR3, is EAGVVQSPRYKIIEKKQPVAFWCNPISGHNTLYWYLQNLGQGPELLIRYENEEAVDDSQLPKDRFSAERLKGVDSTLKIQPAELGDSAVYLCASSFGESYEQYFGPGTRLTVT.

The J gene is TRBJ2-1, the V gene TRBV5-1; D remains ambiguous. Trimming left V 1 base short and J 4 bases short, with 6 bases between. CDR3 length: 13 residues. CDR1 and CDR2 (germline): SGHRS, YFSETQ. CDR3 nucleotides: TGCGCCAGCAGCTTGCCCCTTTACAATGAGCAGTTCTTC. Translated: CASSLPLYNEQFF.

The gene calls are TRBV5-1 and TRBJ2-5, with D tentatively TRBD2 (6 bases). Near its end, the DNA agrees better with TRBJ2-7, so the J call may be wrong. Per germline, CDR1 SGHRS and CDR2 YFSETQ. There are 14 residues in the CDR3. CDR3 in amino acids: CASSLLGGTYEQYF. CDR3 nucleotides: TGCGCCAGCAGCTTGCTTGGGGGGACCTACGAGCAGTACTTC.

The chain joins TRBV9 to TRBJ2-1; TRBD2 matches 10 bases. CDR1 and CDR2 (germline): SGDLS, YYNGEE. V was pared by 4 bases and J by 4 bases, with 14 bases of the junction left unmatched. The CDR3 runs 18 residues. The CDR3 loop reads CASSPRGLAGVAYNEQFF. CDR3 nucleotide sequence: TGTGCCAGCAGCCCCCGGGGGCTAGCGGGAGTTGCTTACAATGAGCAGTTCTTC.

The chain recombines TRBV9 with TRBJ2-1; D assignment may be TRBD1 or TRBD2 (5 bases each). The CDR3 spans 15 residues. Germline CDR1 is SGDLS and CDR2 is YYNGEE. Trimming removed 2 bases from V and 1 base from J, with 10 bases in between. The CDR3 is CASSVAGTSYNEQFF. Here the CDR3 DNA reads TGTGCCAGCAGCGTCGCCGGGACGTCCTACAATGAGCAGTTCTTC. Combining the CDR3 with reference TRBV9 and TRBJ2-1 gives the whole variable domain DSGVTQTPKHLITATGQRVTLRCSPRSGDLSVYWYQQSLDQGLQFLIQYYNGEERAKGNILERFSAQQFPDLHSELNLSSLELGDSALYFCASSVAGTSYNEQFFGPGTRLTVL.

The chain employs TRBV10-3 and TRBJ2-2, with D possibly matching TRBD2 (6 bases). The CDR3 has 15 amino acids. Per the germline V gene, CDR1 is ENHRY and CDR2 is SYGVKD. Trimming took 7 bases from V and 7 from J, leaving 19 bases between them. In nucleotides, the CDR3 is TGTGCCATCAAGGCGGGACTCGCGAGCGGCGGGGAGCTGTTTTTT. Amino acid sequence: CAIKAGLASGGELFF.

The CDR3, as DNA: TGTGCCAGCACCACGGACAGGGGGAACGAGCAGTTCTTC. Its translation: CASTTDRGNEQFF. The rearrangement uses TRBV11-1 and TRBJ2-1; TRBD1 matches at 10 bases. CDR1 and CDR2 (germline): SGHAT, FQDESV (reference sequence). The CDR3 sequence is 13 residues long. After removal of 7 bases from V and 10 bases from J, the junction contained 7 bases not matched to a gene.

This clone occurred a few times. The rearrangement joins TRBV6-6 to TRBJ1-6; TRBD1 matches at 7 bases. The CDR3 is made up of 14 amino acids. Looked up from germline, CDR1 is MNHNY and CDR2 is SVGAGI (reference sequence). V shed 6 bases, J shed 10 bases, and the junction held 9 bases outside the gene matches. CDR3 sequence reads: CASRLLDRESPLHF. For the CDR3, the DNA is TGTGCCAGCAGACTACTCGACAGGGAGTCACCCCTCCACTTT.

The rearrangement uses TRBV5-1 and TRBJ2-1; the match to TRBD2 covers 13 bases. Trimming removed 4 bases from V and 3 bases from J; junction bases left unmatched: 4. The germline V gene encodes CDR1 SGHRS and CDR2 YFSETQ. The CDR3 is 16 amino acids. The CDR3: CASSLGLAGVYNEQFF. CDR3 DNA sequence: TGCGCCAGCAGCCTAGGACTAGCGGGAGTCTACAATGAGCAGTTCTTC.

This chain's CDR3 is CASSLLAGDNEQFF. The CDR3 DNA reads TGTGCCAGCAGTCTCCTAGCGGGAGATAATGAGCAGTTCTTC. The chain couples TRBV28 to TRBJ2-1; 10 bases fit TRBD2. Germline values: CDR1 MDHEN, CDR2 SYDVKM. The CDR3 covers 14 residues. J was trimmed by 7 bases and V by 5 bases; bases with no gene match: 5.

The chain combines TRBV5-1 with TRBJ2-7, with 10 bases that match TRBD2. The V gene's germline CDR1 is SGHRS and CDR2 YFSETQ. CDR3 length: 15 residues. J gave up 4 bases and V 0 bases, and 4 bases lay outside the gene matches. The CDR3 here is CASSLGGTSVYEQYF. DNA of the CDR3: TGCGCCAGCAGCTTGGGCGGGACTAGCGTTTACGAGCAGTACTTC. Combining the CDR3 with reference TRBV5-1 and TRBJ2-7 gives the whole variable domain KAGVTQTPRYLIKTRGQQVTLSCSPISGHRSVSWYQQTPGQGLQFLFEYFSETQRNKGNFPGRFSGRQFSNSRSEMNVSTLELGDSALYLCASSLGGTSVYEQYFGPGTRLTVT.

This clone was found once. The chain carries TRBV28 and TRBJ1-5, with D possibly being TRBD1 (6 bases). Trimming left V 5 bases short and J 7 bases short, with 15 bases between. Germline lookup yields CDR1 MDHEN and CDR2 SYDVKM. The length of the CDR3 is 14 residues. CDR3 residues: CASSNTGFRQPQHF. In DNA, the CDR3 is TGTGCCAGCAGTAACACAGGGTTCCGCCAGCCCCAGCATTTT.

This chain uses TRBV18 with TRBJ2-3; D is perhaps TRBD1 (6 bases). The CDR3 is 16 residues long. Germline CDR1 KGHSH, CDR2 LQKENI. The V and J ends lost 3 bases and 8 bases respectively, with 21 bases between them. The CDR3 DNA follows: TGTGCCAGCTCACCGCCGGGTCAGGGGATTACGGGTACGCAGTATTTT. Translated, it gives CASSPPGQGITGTQYF.

V is TRBV7-9 and J is TRBJ2-1; 10 bases map to TRBD2. Losses at the gene ends were 5 bases for V and 2 bases for J; bases not matched to a gene: 3. The CDR3 loop spans 15 amino acids. The germline V gene has CDR1 SEHNR and CDR2 FQNEAQ (reference sequence). Here the CDR3 reads CASSPGTSAYNEQFF. The CDR3 DNA reads TGTGCCAGCAGCCCCGGGACTAGCGCCTACAATGAGCAGTTCTTC.

The J gene is TRBJ1-2, the V gene TRBV28; 9 bases line up with TRBD1. The V gene's germline CDR1 is MDHEN and CDR2 SYDVKM. The CDR3 consists of 15 residues. The junction had 11 bases not matched to a gene; V was cut back by 5 bases and J by 7 bases. The CDR3 loop reads CASSPPGQGLVGYTF. The CDR3 DNA reads TGTGCCAGCAGTCCCCCGGGACAGGGACTGGTTGGCTACACCTTC.

The chain recombines TRBV28 with TRBJ2-7; 9 bases line up with TRBD1. CDR1 and CDR2 (germline): MDHEN, SYDVKM. Germline trimming cut 3 bases from V and 4 bases from J; bases unmatched to any gene: 4. This CDR3 has 14 amino acids. The CDR3 sequence: CASSFTGGRYEQYF. CDR3 DNA sequence: TGTGCCAGCAGTTTTACAGGGGGCAGGTACGAGCAGTACTTC.

The chain couples TRBV19 to TRBJ2-7; 11 positions agree with TRBD1. This CDR3 has 15 residues. The J segment lost 4 bases and the V segment lost 4 bases, leaving 6 bases of the junction unmatched. Germline V lookup: CDR1 LNHDA, CDR2 SQIVND (reference sequence). The CDR3 loop reads CASSTSDRGPYEQYF. As DNA, the CDR3 is TGTGCCAGTAGTACCTCGGACAGGGGGCCTTACGAGCAGTACTTC.

This chain uses TRBV6-1 with TRBJ2-1; TRBD2 matches at 12 bases. The ends lost 3 bases at V and 1 base at J; junction bases unmatched: 10. This CDR3 spans 19 amino acids. Germline V gene data show CDR1 as MNHNS and CDR2 as SASEGT. This CDR3 reads CASSDEPGLAGHSYNEQFF. DNA for the CDR3: TGTGCCAGCAGTGACGAACCGGGACTAGCGGGCCATTCCTACAATGAGCAGTTCTTC.